The source of this T cell receptor beta chain is a study of T cells after yellow fever vaccination. TCR cDNA was made by 5'RACE template switching, adding a universal primer site and UMIs. One entry per CDR3 protein, called by TCRdb with MiXCR from the 5' RACE reads. The table includes 100,000 to 150,000 distinct CDR3 sequences, 8.9% detected once. This CDR3 has 12 amino acids. The V gene lost 6 bases and the J gene lost 2 bases, with 8 bases spanning the gap. CDR1 MNHEY and CDR2 SVGAGI come from the germline V gene. The specimen was CD8+ T cells sorted from PBMCs, collected on the day of the yellow fever booster vaccination. J is TRBJ2-7 and V is TRBV6-5; possibly TRBD2 for D (5 bases). The origin of this receptor is a man aged 18 to 29 who received the YFV17D yellow fever vaccine. CDR3 sequence reads: CASSHGTYEQYF. The CDR3 coding sequence is TGTGCCAGCAGCCACGGGACCTACGAGCAGTACTTC.